This paragraph covers one T cell receptor (beta chain) sequence. Antigen specificity is unknown. Assay runs were performed at deep level. Libraries were prepared by immunoSEQ multiplex PCR; TCRdb keeps only in-frame clonotypes and omits some of them. Of about 2.5 million clones detected, about nine tenths appear once; the ten largest clones hold about 0.41%. The data were taken from a study of shared clonotypes between healthy human individuals. Study observations and caveats: In having few donors, the study represented limited genetic and exposure-history diversity.

V lost 6 bases, J lost 2 bases, and 14 bases lay in between. This CDR3 is built from 14 residues. Germline CDR1 reads GTSNPN; CDR2 reads SVGIG (reference sequence). Specimen: naive CD4+ T cells from PBMCs. As to subset: CD45RA+ positively selected. The TCR sequence derives from a man aged 18 to 30 in good health. Some clones in this sample may be carry-over from other donors' samples. The J gene is TRBJ2-1, the V gene TRBV30; the D gene is possibly TRBD2 (5 bases). CDR3 in DNA: TGTGCCTGCGAGAGCCCCGGGGCCTACAATGAGCAGTTCTTC. Its protein product is CACESPGAYNEQFF.